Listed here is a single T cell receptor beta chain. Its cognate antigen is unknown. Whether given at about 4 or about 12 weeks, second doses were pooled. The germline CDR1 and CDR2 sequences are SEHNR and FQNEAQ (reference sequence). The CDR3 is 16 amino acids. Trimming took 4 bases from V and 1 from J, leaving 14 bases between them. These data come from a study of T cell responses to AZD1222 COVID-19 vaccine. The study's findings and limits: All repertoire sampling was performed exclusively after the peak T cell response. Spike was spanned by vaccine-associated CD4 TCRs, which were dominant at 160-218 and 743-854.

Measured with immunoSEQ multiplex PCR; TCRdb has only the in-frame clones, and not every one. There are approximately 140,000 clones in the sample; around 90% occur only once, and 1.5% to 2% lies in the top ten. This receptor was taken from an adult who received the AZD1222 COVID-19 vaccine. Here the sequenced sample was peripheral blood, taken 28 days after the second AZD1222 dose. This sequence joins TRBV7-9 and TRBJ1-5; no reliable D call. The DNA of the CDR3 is TGTGCCAGCAGCTCTCAATCGGGTAGGAGCAATCAGCCCCAGCATTTT. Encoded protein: CASSSQSGRSNQPQHF.